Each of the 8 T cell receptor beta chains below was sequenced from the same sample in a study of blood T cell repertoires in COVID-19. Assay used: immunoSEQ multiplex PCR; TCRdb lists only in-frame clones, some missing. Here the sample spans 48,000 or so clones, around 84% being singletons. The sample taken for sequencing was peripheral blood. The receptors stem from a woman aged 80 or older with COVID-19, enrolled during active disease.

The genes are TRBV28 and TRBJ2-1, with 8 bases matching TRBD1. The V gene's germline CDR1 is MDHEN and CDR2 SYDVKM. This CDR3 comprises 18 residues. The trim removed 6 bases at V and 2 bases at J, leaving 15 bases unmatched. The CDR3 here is CASSPRLSWDRTYNEQFF. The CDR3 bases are TGTGCCAGCAGCCCCCGGCTATCTTGGGACAGGACCTACAATGAGCAGTTCTTC.

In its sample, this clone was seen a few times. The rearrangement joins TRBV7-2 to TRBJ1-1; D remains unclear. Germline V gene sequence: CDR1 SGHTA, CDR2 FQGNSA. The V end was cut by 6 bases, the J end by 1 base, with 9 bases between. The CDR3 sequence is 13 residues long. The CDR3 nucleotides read TGTGCCAGCAGTTCGAGGAGGAACACTGAAGCTTTCTTT. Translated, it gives CASSSRRNTEAFF.

DNA of the CDR3: TGTGCCAGCAGCTTACTCGGCGCGGGTGTAGCCAAAAACATTCAGTACTTC. It codes for CASSLLGAGVAKNIQYF. The rearrangement links TRBV7-9 to TRBJ2-4; tentatively, D is TRBD2 (5 bases). The CDR3 length is 17 residues. Per germline, CDR1 SEHNR and CDR2 FQNEAQ (reference sequence). The V and J ends lost 2 bases and 0 bases respectively, with 14 bases between them.

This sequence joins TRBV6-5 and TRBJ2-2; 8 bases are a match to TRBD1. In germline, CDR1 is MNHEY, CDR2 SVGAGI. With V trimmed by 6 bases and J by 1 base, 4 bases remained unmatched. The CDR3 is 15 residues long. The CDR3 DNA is TGTGCCAGCAGAAGGACAGGGAGGAACACCGGGGAGCTGTTTTTT. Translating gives CASRRTGRNTGELFF.

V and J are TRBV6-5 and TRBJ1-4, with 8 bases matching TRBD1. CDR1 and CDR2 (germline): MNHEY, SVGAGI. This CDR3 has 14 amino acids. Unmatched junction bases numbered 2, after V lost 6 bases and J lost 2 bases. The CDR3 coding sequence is TGTGCCAGCAGGACAGGGGCGACTAATGAAAAACTGTTTTTT. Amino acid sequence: CASRTGATNEKLFF.

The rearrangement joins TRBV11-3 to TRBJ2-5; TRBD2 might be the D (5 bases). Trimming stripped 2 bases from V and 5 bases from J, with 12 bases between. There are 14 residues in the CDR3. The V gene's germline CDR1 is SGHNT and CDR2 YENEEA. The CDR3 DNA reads TGTGCCAGCAGCTTAAGGCGGGCGGTGGAGACCCAGTACTTC. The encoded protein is CASSLRRAVETQYF.

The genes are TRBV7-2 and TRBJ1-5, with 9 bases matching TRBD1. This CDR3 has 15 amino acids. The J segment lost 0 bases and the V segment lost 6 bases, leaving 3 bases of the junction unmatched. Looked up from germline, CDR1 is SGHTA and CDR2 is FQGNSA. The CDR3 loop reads CASSTGGPSNQPQHF. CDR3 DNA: TGTGCCAGCAGTACAGGGGGCCCTAGCAATCAGCCCCAGCATTTT.

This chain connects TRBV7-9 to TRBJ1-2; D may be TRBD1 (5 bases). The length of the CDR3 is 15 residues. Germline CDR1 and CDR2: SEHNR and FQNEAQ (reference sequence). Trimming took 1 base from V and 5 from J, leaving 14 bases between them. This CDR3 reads CASSLDGSRVYGYTF. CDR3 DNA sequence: TGTGCCAGCAGCTTAGATGGCTCCAGGGTATATGGCTACACCTTC.